Following are 8 T cell receptor beta chains from one sample sequenced in a study of beta chain features in type 1 diabetes. What was sequenced were expressed TCRB transcripts, since all of the isolated RNA had been reverse transcribed. The assay was immunoSEQ multiplex PCR, and TCRdb's table has in-frame clones only and misses some. The sample contains about 620,000 clones, about 14% of which appear only once. The material sequenced was naive CD4+ T cells from blood. The origin of the receptors is a man aged 18 to 30 in good health.

The rearrangement links TRBV7-9 to TRBJ2-7; D gene ambiguous. The CDR3 has 15 residues. Germline loops: CDR1 SEHNR, CDR2 FQNEAQ (reference sequence). V was clipped by 5 bases and J by 0 bases, with 14 bases between them. The CDR3 DNA is TGTGCCAGCAGCCCCATCCGAGGCGGCTCCTACGAGCAGTACTTC. Its protein is CASSPIRGGSYEQYF.

This clone turned up a few times. V usage is TRBV4-3 and J usage is TRBJ1-1; D might be TRBD1 (6 bases). Trimming removed 3 bases from V and 5 bases from J, with 16 bases in between. Looked up from germline, CDR1 is LGHNA and CDR2 is YSLEER. This CDR3 comprises 15 residues. CDR3 sequence (DNA): TGCGCCAGCAGCCAGGGATACAGGGCTCAAACTGAAGCTTTCTTT. Encoded protein: CASSQGYRAQTEAFF.

CDR3 in DNA: TGTGCCAGCAGTTTTGGGGGGCGTTCCTACGAGCAGTACTTC. It codes for CASSFGGRSYEQYF. This chain joins TRBV28 and TRBJ2-7, with D perhaps assigned TRBD1 or TRBD2 (6 bases each). Germline lookup yields CDR1 MDHEN and CDR2 SYDVKM. The CDR3 has 14 residues. Trimming stripped 3 bases from V and 1 base from J, with 10 bases between.

This clone came up once. The gene calls are TRBV28 and TRBJ1-2; TRBD1 aligns across 7 bases. This CDR3 spans 15 amino acids. Germline trimming cut 5 bases from V and 4 bases from J; bases unmatched to any gene: 10. The germline gives CDR1 MDHEN, CDR2 SYDVKM. The CDR3 reads CASSQGQTFGYGYTF. Here the CDR3 DNA reads TGTGCCAGCAGTCAGGGACAGACCTTCGGCTATGGCTACACCTTC.

This clone has a handful of counts. The chain employs TRBV5-1 and TRBJ2-4, with D possibly matching TRBD1 (5 bases). CDR1 and CDR2 from the germline V gene are SGHRS and YFSETQ. Trimming pared 4 bases from V and 5 bases from J, leaving 16 bases between. This CDR3 comprises 15 residues. The CDR3 region is CASSLRGSRENIQYF. Here the CDR3 DNA reads TGCGCCAGCAGCCTTAGGGGATCCAGGGAAAACATTCAGTACTTC.

This clone was counted a few times. J is TRBJ1-5 and V is TRBV4-3; 7 bases fit TRBD1. Germline values: CDR1 LGHNA, CDR2 YSLEER. This CDR3 spans 15 amino acids. V shed 0 bases and J 4 bases; nucleotides not matched to a gene: 3. DNA for the CDR3: TGCGCCAGCAGCCAAGATCTACAGGGGAATCAGCCCCAGCATTTT. Protein: CASSQDLQGNQPQHF.

The CDR3 nucleotides are TGTGCCAGCAGCTCCGGACTAGCGGTCACAGATACGCAGTATTTT. Its protein is CASSSGLAVTDTQYF. The chain links TRBV7-9 to TRBJ2-3, with TRBD2 identical over 10 bases. This CDR3 is built from 15 residues. Germline V gene lookup returns CDR1 SEHNR and CDR2 FQNEAQ (reference sequence). The V gene end was trimmed by 4 bases and the J gene end by 2 bases; junction bases not matched to a gene: 3.

This clone was observed a handful of times. The chain is built from TRBV19 and TRBJ2-7; maybe TRBD1 (6 bases). This CDR3 comprises 12 residues. The V gene's germline CDR1 is LNHDA and CDR2 SQIVND (reference sequence). V was shortened by 5 bases and J by 3 bases, with 8 bases between the two germline ends. CDR3 loop: CASSGGFYEQYF. The CDR3 coding sequence is TGTGCCAGTAGTGGGGGCTTCTACGAGCAGTACTTC.